A selection of T cell receptor beta chains follows, all from one sample in a study of early T cells in non-severe SARS-CoV-2 infection. Using its own MiXCR run on the 5' RACE reads, TCRdb lists one record per CDR3 protein. The sample records approximately 80,000 distinct CDR3 sequences, around 12% being singletons. The sample comprised whole blood. These receptors originate from an adult who was a healthcare worker with PCR-confirmed SARS-CoV-2 infection or an uninfected control (not recorded which). CDR3s include the opening cysteine and the closing phenylalanine or tryptophan. Fields, in order: J gene, V gene, D gene, clone size, CDR3 protein, CDR3 DNA. The D gene is left open where the match is weak. Only part of the rows carry a size: once, few, many, or a class if the clone is expanded.

TRBJ2-1 | TRBV3-1 | NA | NA | CASSQMRTPYNEQFF | TGTGCCAGCAGCCAAATGAGGACTCCCTACAATGAGCAGTTCTTC
TRBJ2-1 | TRBV15 | NA | many | CATQGWNEQFF | TGTGCCACACAGGGTTGGAATGAGCAGTTCTTC
TRBJ2-3 | TRBV7-9 | NA | few | CASSPGAGGGTDTQYF | TGTGCCAGCAGCCCCGGAGCCGGGGGAGGCACAGATACGCAGTATTTT
TRBJ2-7 | TRBV28 | NA | many | CASSFAQEQYF | TGTGCCAGCAGTTTTGCGCAAGAGCAGTACTTC
TRBJ1-4 | TRBV24-1 | NA | NA | CATSTGDVEKLFF | TGTGCCACCAGTACCGGGGACGTGGAAAAACTGTTTTTT
TRBJ2-5 | TRBV29-1 | TRBD2 | NA | CSARLAGGRETQYF | TGCAGCGCCCGACTAGCGGGAGGACGGGAGACCCAGTACTTC
TRBJ2-7 | TRBV29-1 | TRBD2 | NA | CSVSGSSYEQYF | TGCAGCGTTAGCGGGAGCTCCTACGAGCAGTACTTC
TRBJ1-4 | TRBV7-2 | NA | few | CASSPKGRGGEKLFF | TGTGCCAGCAGCCCAAAGGGACGAGGCGGTGAAAAACTGTTTTTT
TRBJ2-7 | TRBV29-1 | NA | many | CSVRSGPSSYEQYF | TGCAGCGTCAGGAGTGGCCCAAGCTCCTACGAGCAGTACTTC
TRBJ2-3 | TRBV2 | NA | NA | CASSDRRAGDTQYF | TGTGCCAGCAGTGACCGCCGTGCAGGGGATACGCAGTATTTT
TRBJ2-5 | TRBV6-5 | TRBD1 | many | CASSYLGGAKETQYF | TGTGCCAGCAGTTACCTAGGGGGCGCGAAAGAGACCCAGTACTTC
TRBJ2-4 | TRBV3-1 | NA | few | CASSQGERIPRCIQYF | TGTGCCAGCAGCCAAGGGGAGCGGATCCCGAGGTGCATTCAGTACTTC
TRBJ2-2 | TRBV18 | NA | many | CASSPRVGNTGELFF | TGTGCCAGCTCACCACGTGTTGGGAACACCGGGGAGCTGTTTTTT
TRBJ2-2 | TRBV5-1 | TRBD2 | NA | CASSSGTSGNTGELFF | TGCGCCAGCAGCTCCGGGACTAGCGGCAACACCGGGGAGCTGTTTTTT
TRBJ2-7 | TRBV20-1 | TRBD2 | many | CSASRLPSGRAGEQYF | TGCAGTGCTAGCCGCCTACCTAGCGGGAGGGCGGGGGAGCAGTACTTC
TRBJ2-1 | TRBV3-1 | TRBD2 | many | CASSLGSSGRVWEQFF | TGTGCCAGCAGCCTGGGAAGTAGCGGGAGAGTGTGGGAGCAGTTCTTC
TRBJ2-4 | TRBV28 | NA | few | CASKGRDIQYF | TGTGCCAGCAAGGGGCGTGACATTCAGTACTTC
TRBJ1-1 | TRBV3-1 | NA | NA | CASSQDQGLNTEAFF | TGTGCCAGCAGCCAAGATCAGGGCTTGAACACTGAAGCTTTCTTT
TRBJ1-1 | TRBV27 | NA | many | CASSLGAEAFF | TGTGCCAGCAGCTTGGGCGCTGAAGCTTTCTTT
TRBJ2-1 | TRBV18 | TRBD1 | many | CASSPGTGTAYNEQFF | TGTGCCAGCTCACCTGGGACAGGGACAGCCTACAATGAGCAGTTCTTC
TRBJ1-1 | TRBV2 | TRBD1 | NA | CASSGDRNTEAFF | TGTGCCAGCAGTGGGGACAGGAACACTGAAGCTTTCTTT
TRBJ2-3 | TRBV7-3 | NA | NA | CASSLLSSSGDTQYF | TGTGCCAGCAGCCTCCTCTCATCTTCGGGAGATACGCAGTATTTT
TRBJ2-2 | TRBV29-1 | NA | NA | CSVEPPNTGELFF | TGCAGCGTTGAACCCCCGAACACCGGGGAGCTGTTTTTT
TRBJ1-2 | TRBV3-1 | NA | few | CASSQPDRGTGYTF | TGTGCCAGCAGCCAACCTGACAGAGGGACTGGCTACACCTTC
TRBJ1-2 | TRBV14 | NA | many | CASSQQGHSYGYTF | TGTGCCAGCAGCCAACAGGGACACAGCTATGGCTACACCTTC
TRBJ2-1 | TRBV19 | NA | NA | CASSLDMGLWDEQFF | TGTGCCAGTAGTCTGGACATGGGCCTCTGGGATGAGCAGTTCTTC
TRBJ2-1 | TRBV11-2 | NA | few | CASSLMGSGLYNEQFF | TGTGCCAGCAGCTTAATGGGGAGCGGCCTCTACAATGAGCAGTTCTTC
TRBJ2-7 | TRBV4-2 | NA | NA | CASSSRTASYEQYF | TGTGCCAGCAGCTCCCGGACAGCCTCCTACGAGCAGTACTTC
TRBJ2-6 | TRBV9 | NA | NA | CASSADGAPGANVLTF | TGTGCCAGCAGCGCAGACGGGGCCCCTGGGGCCAACGTCCTGACTTTC
TRBJ2-7 | TRBV3-1 | TRBD2 | many | CASSPGWTSEQYF | TGTGCCAGCAGCCCCGGATGGACTAGCGAGCAGTACTTC
TRBJ2-1 | TRBV29-1 | NA | NA | CSGLGAAYNDQFF | TGCAGCGGCCTGGGGGCGGCTTACAATGATCAGTTCTTC
TRBJ2-7 | TRBV29-1 | TRBD2 | NA | CSVRGSSYEQYF | TGCAGCGTTCGCGGGAGCTCCTACGAGCAGTACTTC
TRBJ2-7 | TRBV6-2/TRBV6-3 | NA | NA | CAAQDPGIYEQYF | TGTGCCGCCCAGGACCCGGGGATCTACGAGCAGTACTTC
TRBJ2-5 | TRBV7-2 | NA | NA | CASSLSYRDQETQYF | TGTGCCAGCAGCCTCTCCTACAGGGACCAAGAGACCCAGTACTTC
TRBJ2-7 | TRBV2 | NA | many | CASSDFGGEQYF | TGTGCCAGCAGTGACTTTGGGGGCGAGCAGTACTTC
TRBJ2-3 | TRBV5-4 | NA | many | CASSLGSDTQYF | TGTGCCAGCAGCTTGGGATCAGATACGCAGTATTTT
TRBJ2-7 | TRBV18 | TRBD1 | many | CASSPGTGAGEQYF | TGTGCCAGCTCACCTGGGACAGGGGCAGGGGAGCAGTACTTC
TRBJ2-5 | TRBV30 | NA | NA | CAWSGGAKTQYF | TGTGCCTGGAGTGGGGGGGCGAAGACCCAGTACTTC
TRBJ1-1 | TRBV2 | NA | once | CASSAGTRTLGAFF | TGTGCCAGCAGCGCCGGGACAAGGACCCTCGGAGCTTTCTTT
TRBJ2-1 | TRBV19 | TRBD2 | NA | CASSLLAGVRSGKFF | TGTGCCAGTAGTCTACTAGCGGGAGTGCGGTCAGGGAAGTTCTTC
TRBJ1-2 | TRBV3-1 | NA | NA | CASSPSAPPQGYTF | TGTGCCAGCAGTCCTTCGGCACCGCCGCAGGGCTACACCTTC
TRBJ1-5 | TRBV6-6 | NA | many | CASSYSGTDIHRFNQPQHF | TGTGCCAGCAGTTACTCGGGGACCGATATTCACCGATTTAATCAGCCCCAGCATTTT
TRBJ2-5 | TRBV7-8 | NA | few | CASSLGQASMGETQYF | TGTGCCAGCAGCTTAGGGCAGGCCAGTATGGGAGAGACCCAGTACTTC
TRBJ1-2 | TRBV18 | NA | few | CASSLDGPYGYTF | TGTGCCAGCTCACTTGACGGACCCTATGGCTACACCTTC
TRBJ2-1 | TRBV5-5 | TRBD1 | NA | CASSLIGQGPNNEQFF | TGTGCCAGCAGCTTGATCGGACAGGGACCAAACAATGAGCAGTTCTTC
TRBJ1-2 | TRBV30 | NA | many | CAWSPWALARGSADGYTF | TGTGCCTGGAGTCCCTGGGCTTTGGCGAGAGGGAGCGCGGATGGCTACACCTTC
TRBJ2-3 | TRBV4-1 | NA | many | CASSQGDRRDTQYF | TGCGCCAGCAGCCAAGGTGACAGACGAGATACGCAGTATTTT
TRBJ2-6 | TRBV2 | NA | few | CASAREGAGANVLTF | TGTGCCAGCGCACGGGAAGGGGCTGGGGCCAACGTCCTGACTTTC
TRBJ2-2 | TRBV5-1 | NA | NA | CASSLVHDGGELFF | TGCGCCAGCAGCTTGGTTCACGACGGCGGGGAGCTGTTTTTT
TRBJ1-1 | TRBV28 | NA | many | CASSGSGVGFAEAFF | TGTGCCAGCAGCGGTTCGGGGGTTGGTTTCGCTGAAGCTTTCTTT
TRBJ2-2 | TRBV6-1 | NA | NA | CASSGSIDTGELFF | TGTGCCAGCAGTGGAAGTATAGACACCGGGGAGCTGTTTTTT
TRBJ2-7 | TRBV6-5 | TRBD1 | many | CASSRTGPRLSSYEQYF | TGTGCCAGCAGCCGGACAGGGCCGAGATTAAGCTCCTACGAGCAGTACTTC
TRBJ2-5 | TRBV29-1 | NA | many | CSVVTRETQYF | TGCAGCGTTGTGACGCGGGAGACCCAGTACTTC
TRBJ1-4 | TRBV7-2 | NA | few | CASSLDGRVEKLFF | TGTGCCAGCAGCTTAGACGGCAGGGTTGAAAAACTGTTTTTT
TRBJ2-7 | TRBV29-1 | NA | few | CSVAGLTNEQYF | TGCAGCGTTGCCGGACTCACCAACGAGCAGTACTTC
TRBJ2-6 | TRBV27 | NA | few | CASSQISGANVPTF | TGTGCCAGCAGTCAGATCTCTGGGGCCAACGTCCCGACTTTC
TRBJ2-3 | TRBV4-2 | NA | many | CASSQDQAQGTDTQYF | TGTGCCAGCAGCCAAGATCAAGCACAGGGCACAGATACGCAGTATTTT